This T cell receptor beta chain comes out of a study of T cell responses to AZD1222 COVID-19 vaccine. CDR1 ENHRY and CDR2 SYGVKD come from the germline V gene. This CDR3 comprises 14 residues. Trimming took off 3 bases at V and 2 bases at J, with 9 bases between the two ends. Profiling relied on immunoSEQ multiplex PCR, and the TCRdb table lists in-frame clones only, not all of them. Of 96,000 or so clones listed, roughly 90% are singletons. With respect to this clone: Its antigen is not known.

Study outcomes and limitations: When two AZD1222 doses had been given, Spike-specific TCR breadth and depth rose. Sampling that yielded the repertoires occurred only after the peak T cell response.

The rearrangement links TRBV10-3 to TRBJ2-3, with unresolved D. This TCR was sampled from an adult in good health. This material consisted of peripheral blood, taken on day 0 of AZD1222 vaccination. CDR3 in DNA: TGTGCCATCAGTGAAAGGGCATTCACAGATACGCAGTATTTT. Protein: CAISERAFTDTQYF.